The clone carrying this T cell receptor (beta chain) was picked up a small number of times. Its target is not known. The data were obtained in a study of hypomethylating agent response in myelodysplastic syndrome. Across the whole study: Either azacitidine (about 70% of the 11) or decitabine (3 of 11) was given. Of roughly ten patients, five or six carried TET2, the most frequent mutation.

Points from the study as a whole: Analysis covered a small cohort of just 11 to 12 patients.

Trimming took 4 bases from V and 8 from J; bases not matched to a gene: 5. The germline V gene encodes CDR1 SGHDN and CDR2 FVKESK. The CDR3 loop spans 14 amino acids. Only in-frame clones appear in the TCRdb table, and some are missing; sequencing was by immunoSEQ multiplex PCR. The sample has nearly 4,500 clones; roughly 80% are singletons. The V and J genes are TRBV14 and TRBJ1-2; 12 bases align to TRBD1. This sequence originates from a human donor with myelodysplastic syndrome. Sequenced here: bone marrow, sampled before or after starting hypomethylating agent treatment for myelodysplastic syndrome (not recorded which). CDR3 DNA: TGTGCCAGCAGCCCTCCGGGACAGGGGGCCGGCTACACCTTC. This sequence encodes CASSPPGQGAGYTF.